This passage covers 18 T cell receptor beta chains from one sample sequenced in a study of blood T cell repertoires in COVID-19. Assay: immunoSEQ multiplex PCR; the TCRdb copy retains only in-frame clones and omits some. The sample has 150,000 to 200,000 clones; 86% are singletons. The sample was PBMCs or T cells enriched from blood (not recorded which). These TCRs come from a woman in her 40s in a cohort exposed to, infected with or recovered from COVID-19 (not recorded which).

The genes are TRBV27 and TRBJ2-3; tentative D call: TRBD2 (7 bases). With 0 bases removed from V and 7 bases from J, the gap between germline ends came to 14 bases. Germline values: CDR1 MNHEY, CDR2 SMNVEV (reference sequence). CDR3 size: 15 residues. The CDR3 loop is CASSLSGGGSYTQYF. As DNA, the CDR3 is TGTGCCAGCAGTTTATCGGGGGGGGGCTCATATACGCAGTATTTT.

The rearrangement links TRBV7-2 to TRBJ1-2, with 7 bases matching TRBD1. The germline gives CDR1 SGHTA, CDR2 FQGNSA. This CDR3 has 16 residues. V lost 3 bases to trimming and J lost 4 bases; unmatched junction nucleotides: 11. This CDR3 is CASSFTGAKTFYGYTF. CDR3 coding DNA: TGTGCCAGCAGCTTTACAGGGGCCAAGACCTTCTATGGCTACACCTTC.

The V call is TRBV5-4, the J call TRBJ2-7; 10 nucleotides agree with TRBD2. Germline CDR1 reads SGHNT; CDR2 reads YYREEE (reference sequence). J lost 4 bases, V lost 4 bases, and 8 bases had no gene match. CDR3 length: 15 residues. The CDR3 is CASSPGASGGYEQYF. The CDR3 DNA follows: TGTGCCAGCAGCCCTGGAGCTAGCGGGGGATACGAGCAGTACTTC.

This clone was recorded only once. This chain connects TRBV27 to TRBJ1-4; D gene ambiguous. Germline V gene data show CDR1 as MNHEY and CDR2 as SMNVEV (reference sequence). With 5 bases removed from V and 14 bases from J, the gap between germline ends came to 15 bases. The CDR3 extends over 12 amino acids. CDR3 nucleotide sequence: TGTGCCAGCAGTCCGGAGGTTCGATCGCTGTTTTTT. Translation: CASSPEVRSLFF. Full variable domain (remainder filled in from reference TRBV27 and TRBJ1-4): EAQVTQNPRYLITVTGKKLTVTCSQNMNHEYMSWYRQDPGLGLRQIYYSMNVEVTDKGDVPEGYKVSRKEKRNFPLILESPSPNQTSLYFCASSPEVRSLFFGSGTQLSVL.

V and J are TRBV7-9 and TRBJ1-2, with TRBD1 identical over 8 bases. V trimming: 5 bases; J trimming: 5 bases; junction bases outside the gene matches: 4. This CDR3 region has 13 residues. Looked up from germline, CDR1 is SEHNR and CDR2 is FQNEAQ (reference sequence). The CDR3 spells CASSPTGGYGYTF. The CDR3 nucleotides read TGTGCCAGCAGCCCAACAGGGGGTTATGGCTACACCTTC.

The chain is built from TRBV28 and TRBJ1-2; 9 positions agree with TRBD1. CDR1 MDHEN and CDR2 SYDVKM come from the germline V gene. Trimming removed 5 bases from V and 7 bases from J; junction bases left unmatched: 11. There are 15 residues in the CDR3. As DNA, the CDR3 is TGTGCCAGCAGTCCCAGGAACAGGGGGCGTGGTGGCTACACCTTC. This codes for CASSPRNRGRGGYTF.

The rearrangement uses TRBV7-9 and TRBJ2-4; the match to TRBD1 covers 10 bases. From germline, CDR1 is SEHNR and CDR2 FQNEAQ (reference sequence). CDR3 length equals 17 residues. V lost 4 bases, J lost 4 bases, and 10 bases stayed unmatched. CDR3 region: CASSSTGTGAQKNIQYF. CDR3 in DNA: TGTGCCAGCAGCTCAACCGGGACAGGGGCCCAAAAAAACATTCAGTACTTC. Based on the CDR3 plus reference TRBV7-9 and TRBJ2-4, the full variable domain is DTGVSQNPRHKITKRGQNVTFRCDPISEHNRLYWYRQTLGQGPEFLTYFQNEAQLEKSRLLSDRFSAERPKGSFSTLEIQRTEQGDSAMYLCASSSTGTGAQKNIQYFGAGTRLSVL.

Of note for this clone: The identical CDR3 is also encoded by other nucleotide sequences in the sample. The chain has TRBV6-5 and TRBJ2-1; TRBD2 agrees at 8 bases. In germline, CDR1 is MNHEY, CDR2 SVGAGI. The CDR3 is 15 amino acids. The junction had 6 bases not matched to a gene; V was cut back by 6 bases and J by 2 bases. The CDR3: CASSLLAGTYNEQFF. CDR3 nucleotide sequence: TGTGCCAGCAGCCTTCTAGCGGGTACCTACAATGAGCAGTTCTTC.

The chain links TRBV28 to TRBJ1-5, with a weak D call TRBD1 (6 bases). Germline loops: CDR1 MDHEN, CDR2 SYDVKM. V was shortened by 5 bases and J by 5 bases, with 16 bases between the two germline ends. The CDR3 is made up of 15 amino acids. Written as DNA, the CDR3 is TGTGCCAGCAGTGCGGGTCCAGGGGTGCATCAGCCCCAGCATTTT. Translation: CASSAGPGVHQPQHF.

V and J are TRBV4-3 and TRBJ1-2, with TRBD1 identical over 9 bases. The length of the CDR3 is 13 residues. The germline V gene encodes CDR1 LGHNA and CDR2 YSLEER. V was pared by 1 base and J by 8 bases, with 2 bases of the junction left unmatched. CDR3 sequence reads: CASSQGQGGGYTF. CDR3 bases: TGCGCCAGCAGCCAAGGACAGGGGGGAGGCTACACCTTC.

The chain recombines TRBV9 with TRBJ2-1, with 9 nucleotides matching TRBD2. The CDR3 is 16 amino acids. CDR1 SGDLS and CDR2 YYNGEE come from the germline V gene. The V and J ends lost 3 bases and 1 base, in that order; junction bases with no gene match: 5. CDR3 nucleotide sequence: TGTGCCAGCAGCGCGTCGGCGGGAGGGTCCTACAATGAGCAGTTCTTC. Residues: CASSASAGGSYNEQFF.

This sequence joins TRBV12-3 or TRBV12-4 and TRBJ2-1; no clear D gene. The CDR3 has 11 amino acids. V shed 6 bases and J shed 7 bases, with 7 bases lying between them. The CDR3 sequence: CASSPGNEQFF. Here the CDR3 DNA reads TGTGCCAGCAGCCCAGGAAATGAGCAGTTCTTC.

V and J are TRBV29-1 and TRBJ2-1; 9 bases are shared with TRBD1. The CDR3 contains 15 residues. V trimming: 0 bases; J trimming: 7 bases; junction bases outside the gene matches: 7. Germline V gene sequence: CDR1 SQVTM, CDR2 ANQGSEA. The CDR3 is CSVEDRRTGDNEQFF. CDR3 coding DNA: TGCAGCGTTGAAGATCGCCGGACAGGGGATAATGAGCAGTTCTTC.

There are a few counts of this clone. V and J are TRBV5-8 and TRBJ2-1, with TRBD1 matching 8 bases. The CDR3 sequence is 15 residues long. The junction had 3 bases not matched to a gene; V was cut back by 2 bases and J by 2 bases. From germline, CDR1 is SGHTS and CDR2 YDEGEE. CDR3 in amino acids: CASSFRTGTYNEQFF. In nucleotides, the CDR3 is TGTGCCAGCAGCTTCCGGACAGGGACCTACAATGAGCAGTTCTTC.

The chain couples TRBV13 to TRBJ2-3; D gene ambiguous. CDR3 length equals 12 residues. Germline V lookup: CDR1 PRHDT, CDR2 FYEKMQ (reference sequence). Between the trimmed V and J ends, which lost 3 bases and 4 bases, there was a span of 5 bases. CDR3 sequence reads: CASSFRADTQYF. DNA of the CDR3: TGTGCCAGCAGCTTCCGGGCAGATACGCAGTATTTT.

The CDR3: CASSQDPGISGYTF. The CDR3 DNA reads as TGCGCCAGCAGCCAAGATCCGGGGATAAGTGGCTACACCTTC. The chain carries TRBV4-3 and TRBJ1-2; D not certain. V was clipped by 0 bases and J by 7 bases, with 12 bases between them. The CDR3 runs to 14 residues. Germline CDR1 is LGHNA and CDR2 is YSLEER.

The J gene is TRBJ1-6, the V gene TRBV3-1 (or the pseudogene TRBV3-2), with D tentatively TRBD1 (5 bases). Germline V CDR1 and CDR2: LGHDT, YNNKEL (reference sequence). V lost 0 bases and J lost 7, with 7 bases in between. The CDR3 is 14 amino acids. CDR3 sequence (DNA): TGTGCCAGCAGCCAAGACCCAGGGAATTCACCCCTCCACTTT. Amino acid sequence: CASSQDPGNSPLHF.

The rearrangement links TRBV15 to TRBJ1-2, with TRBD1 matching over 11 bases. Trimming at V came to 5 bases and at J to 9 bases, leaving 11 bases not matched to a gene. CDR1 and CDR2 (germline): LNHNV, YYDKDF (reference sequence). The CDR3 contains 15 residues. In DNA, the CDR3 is TGTGCCACCAGCCTGATCCCGGGACAGGGGGTTAGCTACACCTTC. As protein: CATSLIPGQGVSYTF.